Listed here is a single T cell receptor (beta chain). Antigen: not known. Alongside a J-beta primer mix, a sample-barcoded 5' primer served in a second PCR lasting roughly 6 to 11 cycles. Each TCR beta cDNA got a 12-nucleotide random molecular identifier. TCRdb re-analysed the 5' RACE reads in MiXCR, keeping a single row per CDR3 protein. Counted here are roughly 1.9 million distinct CDR3 sequences, about 39% occurring once; the ten biggest clones make up 20% to 25%. The data were obtained in a study of blood T cells in healthy people across ages. Findings of the study overall: PBMC samples, being unsorted, prevented any conclusive comparison of naive and antigen-experienced cells. Greater diversity and more naive CD4+ cells were seen in long-lived donors than in aged donors.

CDR3 size: 13 residues. V was pared by 3 bases and J by 3 bases, with 8 bases between. The sequenced sample consisted of blood. The TCR sequence derives from a human donor in good health. The gene calls are TRBV12-3 or TRBV12-4 and TRBJ2-5, with D perhaps matching TRBD1 (6 bases). This chain's CDR3 is CASSFGQKETQYF. DNA for the CDR3: TGTGCCAGCAGTTTCGGACAGAAAGAGACCCAGTACTTC.